This TCR beta chain was retrieved from a study of low-dose radiotherapy and immunotherapy resistance in tumors. In the study overall: It was 1 Gy per fraction every two weeks that Cohort 2 received, adding up to 13 Gy over 26 weeks. With cycle 1 day 1 as the start, patients took oral aspirin 300 mg daily for four cycles.

Germline CDR1 SNHLY, CDR2 FYNNEI. The CDR3 runs 15 residues. V was shortened by 4 bases and J by 8 bases, with 18 bases between the two germline ends. Alpha and beta chains were covered, as first-strand cDNA relied on TRAV- and TRBV-specific primers. TCRs were amplified for around 21 PCR cycles with a constant-region primer and V-primer adapter. TCRdb re-called the reads with MiXCR, one entry per CDR3 protein. The profile shows over 65,000 distinct CDR3 sequences, about a sixth of them singletons. Sample time point: before trial treatment. Donors, who were enrolled in a single-arm phase I dose-escalation trial, received nivolumab, ipilimumab, aspirin, low-dose cyclophosphamide and low-dose radiotherapy. Advanced solid tumors without tumor-infiltrating lymphocytes were required for inclusion.

Sequenced here: PBMCs, sampled before treatment. The TCR comes from a male donor with prostate cancer. The chain joins TRBV2 to TRBJ1-5, with a tentative D call TRBD1 (6 bases). CDR3 protein: CASSGAWRAGEPQHF. CDR3 nucleotide sequence: TGTGCCAGCAGTGGCGCGTGGCGGGCAGGGGAGCCCCAGCATTTT.